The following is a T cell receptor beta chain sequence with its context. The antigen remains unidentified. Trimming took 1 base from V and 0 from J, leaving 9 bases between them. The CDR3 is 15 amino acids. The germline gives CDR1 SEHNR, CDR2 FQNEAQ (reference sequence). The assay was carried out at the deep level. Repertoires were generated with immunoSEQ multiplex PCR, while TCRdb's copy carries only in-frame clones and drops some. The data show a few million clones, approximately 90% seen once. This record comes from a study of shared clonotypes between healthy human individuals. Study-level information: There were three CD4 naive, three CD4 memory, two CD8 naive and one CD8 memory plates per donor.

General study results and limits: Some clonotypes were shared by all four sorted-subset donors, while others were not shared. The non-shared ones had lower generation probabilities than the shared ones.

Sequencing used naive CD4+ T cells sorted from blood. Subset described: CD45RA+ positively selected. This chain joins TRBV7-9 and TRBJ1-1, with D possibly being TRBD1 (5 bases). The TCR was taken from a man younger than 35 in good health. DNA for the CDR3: TGTGCCAGCAGCTTAGGCAGGGTGTTGAACACTGAAGCTTTCTTT. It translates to CASSLGRVLNTEAFF.